These 26 T cell receptor beta chains were all obtained from the same sample, sequenced in a study of blood T cell repertoires in COVID-19. TCRdb's copy holds only in-frame clones and misses some; the assay was immunoSEQ multiplex PCR. The data show approximately 200,000 clones, approximately 89% seen once. Source material: peripheral blood. Source of these receptors: a woman aged 25-40 years with acute or convalescent COVID-19.

This chain joins TRBV5-1 and TRBJ1-4, with D unresolved. Trimming removed 4 bases from V and 3 bases from J, with 13 bases in between. This CDR3 spans 15 amino acids. CDR1 is SGHRS and CDR2 is YFSETQ in the germline V gene. CDR3: CASSLDGGPNEKLFF. The CDR3 region has the DNA TGCGCCAGCAGCCTGGACGGAGGCCCTAATGAAAAACTGTTTTTT.

V gene TRBV15 combines with J gene TRBJ2-1, with D tentatively TRBD2 (6 bases). V was shortened by 4 bases and J by 5 bases, with 9 bases between the two germline ends. This CDR3 has 13 residues. Germline V lookup: CDR1 LNHNV, CDR2 YYDKDF (reference sequence). The CDR3 is CATSTRGNNEQFF. CDR3 in DNA: TGTGCCACCAGCACCCGGGGGAACAATGAGCAGTTCTTC. The full variable domain, in which reference TRBV15 and TRBJ2-1 provide the parts outside the CDR3, is DAMVIQNPRYQVTQFGKPVTLSCSQTLNHNVMYWYQQKSSQAPKLLFHYYDKDFNNEADTPDNFQSRRPNTSFCFLDIRSPGLGDTAMYLCATSTRGNNEQFFGPGTRLTVL.

The rearrangement links TRBV15 to TRBJ2-7; a weak D match, TRBD2 (6 bases). CDR3 length: 21 amino acids. Germline values: CDR1 LNHNV, CDR2 YYDKDF (reference sequence). Trimming cost V 1 base and J 4 bases, with 32 bases left between them. The CDR3 DNA follows: TGTGCCACCAGCAGAGGCTCAAAAGTAAAGGGCGGGAACTACGGGACTTACGAGCAGTACTTC. It encodes CATSRGSKVKGGNYGTYEQYF.

As for this clone: A read error may produce the germline difference seen at one junction end. V and J are TRBV24-1 and TRBJ2-1; 9 bases line up with TRBD1. The CDR3 runs 14 residues. Germline V lookup: CDR1 KGHDR, CDR2 SFDVKD. The DNA of the CDR3 is TGTGCCACCAGTGATCCCCGATTGGACAGGGGTGCTATCTTC. Translated, it gives CATSDPRLDRGAIF.

The chain carries TRBV2 and TRBJ1-2, with D maybe TRBD1 (6 bases). V was shortened by 8 bases and J by 6 bases, with 16 bases between the two germline ends. Germline V gene data show CDR1 as SNHLY and CDR2 as FYNNEI. The CDR3 length is 13 residues. The CDR3 protein is CASQRGIADGYTF. The CDR3 region has the DNA TGTGCCAGCCAAAGGGGGATCGCCGATGGCTACACCTTC.

The chain recombines TRBV5-6 with TRBJ1-1; perhaps TRBD1 as D (5 bases). Germline V gives CDR1 SGHDT, CDR2 YYEEEE. This CDR3 is 15 amino acids long. V lost 0 bases and J 2 bases, leaving 11 bases between the germline ends. In DNA, the CDR3 is TGTGCCAGCAGCTTGGGGGGCCATAGTAACACTGAAGCTTTCTTT. As protein: CASSLGGHSNTEAFF.

This CDR3 reads CASSPPGQLDYGYTF. The CDR3 DNA sequence: TGTGCCAGCTCACCACCGGGACAACTGGACTATGGCTACACCTTC. V usage is TRBV18 and J usage is TRBJ1-2; possible D gene TRBD1, 6 bases. The V end lost 0 bases, the J end lost 3 bases, and 11 bases lay between the germline ends. From germline, CDR1 is KGHSH and CDR2 LQKENI. This CDR3 has 15 amino acids.

The chain recombines TRBV11-1 with TRBJ2-3, with TRBD2 matching over 8 bases. This CDR3 region has 16 residues. With V trimmed by 1 base and J by 6 bases, 9 bases remained unmatched. Germline V gives CDR1 SGHAT, CDR2 FQDESV (reference sequence). The CDR3 DNA is TGTGCCAGCAGCTTAGAGTGGCGGGGGGCGCGTGATACGCAGTATTTT. This sequence encodes CASSLEWRGARDTQYF.

The chain carries TRBV5-1 and TRBJ2-7; a possible D gene is TRBD2 (7 bases). This CDR3 comprises 14 residues. Looked up from germline, CDR1 is SGHRS and CDR2 is YFSETQ. The V end was cut by 0 bases, the J end by 5 bases, with 12 bases between. The chain's CDR3 is CASSLAWGGDEQYF. CDR3 bases: TGCGCCAGCAGCTTGGCCTGGGGGGGCGACGAGCAGTACTTC.

The chain recombines TRBV15 with TRBJ2-3; 10 nucleotides match TRBD2. This CDR3 is built from 17 residues. V trimming: 3 bases; J trimming: 0 bases; junction bases outside the gene matches: 6. Germline CDR1 and CDR2: LNHNV and YYDKDF (reference sequence). CDR3 protein: CATSRELAGESTDTQYF. The CDR3 coding sequence is TGTGCCACCAGCAGGGAGCTAGCGGGAGAGAGCACAGATACGCAGTATTTT.

In its sample, this clone was seen once. The chain employs TRBV2 and TRBJ2-5; maybe TRBD2 (6 bases). CDR3 length: 15 amino acids. V lost 3 bases and J 5 bases, leaving 16 bases between the germline ends. Germline V gene sequence: CDR1 SNHLY, CDR2 FYNNEI. The CDR3, as DNA: TGTGCCAGCAGTGAGCGGCGGGGAGGACTCGAGACCCAGTACTTC. Translating it yields CASSERRGGLETQYF.

The chain carries TRBV10-3 and TRBJ1-2, with D perhaps TRBD1 (5 bases). Germline V gene data show CDR1 as ENHRY and CDR2 as SYGVKD. Deletions cut 4 bases from V and 7 bases from J, with 13 bases between. There are 13 residues in the CDR3. CDR3 loop: CAISGTQEGGYTF. The DNA of the CDR3 is TGTGCCATCAGTGGAACACAGGAGGGTGGCTACACCTTC.

The CDR3 region has the DNA TGTGCTAGTGGTTCTTCCGGGACAGGGTTTGGCTACACCTTC. Amino acids: CASGSSGTGFGYTF. The chain combines TRBV12-5 with TRBJ1-2; TRBD1 matches 9 bases. J gave up 7 bases and V 4 bases, and 7 bases lay outside the gene matches. CDR1 and CDR2 from the germline V gene are LGHNT and FRNRAP. The CDR3 spans 14 residues.

This clone showed up just once. The chain carries TRBV7-6 and TRBJ2-3; no clear D. The CDR3 runs 14 residues. Between the trimmed V and J ends, which lost 5 bases and 1 base, there was a span of 10 bases. The germline V gene encodes CDR1 SGHVS and CDR2 FNYEAQ. The CDR3, as DNA: TGTGCCAGCAGCCCCGTTGCGGGCACAGATACGCAGTATTTT. Translation: CASSPVAGTDTQYF.

The genes are TRBV3-1 (or the pseudogene TRBV3-2) and TRBJ1-2; D is undetermined. The CDR3 runs 13 residues. Germline CDR1 is LGHDT and CDR2 is YNNKEL (reference sequence). V lost 0 bases, J lost 5 bases, and 7 bases lay in between. Written as DNA, the CDR3 is TGTGCCAGCAGCCAAGATCCCGGGTATGGCTACACCTTC. This translates into CASSQDPGYGYTF.

This sequence joins TRBV7-2 and TRBJ2-7; 9 nucleotides agree with TRBD1. Germline CDR1 is SGHTA and CDR2 is FQGNSA. The CDR3 loop spans 15 amino acids. Germline trimming cut 6 bases from V and 0 bases from J; bases unmatched to any gene: 6. CDR3 in DNA: TGTGCCAGCAGGAAAGACAGGGGGTACTCCTACGAGCAGTACTTC. Encoded protein: CASRKDRGYSYEQYF.

The rearrangement uses TRBV2 and TRBJ2-3, with D uncertain. The CDR3 is 12 residues long. Trimming shortened V by 7 bases and J by 4 bases, and 9 bases separated the two germline ends. The germline gives CDR1 SNHLY, CDR2 FYNNEI. The CDR3 region has the DNA TGTGCCAGCAAGACTCTATCAGATACGCAGTATTTT. Translated, it gives CASKTLSDTQYF.

The chain has TRBV19 and TRBJ1-2; D possibly corresponds to TRBD1 (6 bases). The CDR3 has 13 residues. The V end was cut by 5 bases, the J end by 7 bases, with 14 bases between. In germline, CDR1 is LNHDA, CDR2 SQIVND (reference sequence). Here the CDR3 reads CASSVRGTFGYTF. DNA for the CDR3: TGTGCCAGTAGTGTCAGGGGCACTTTTGGCTACACCTTC.

The J gene is TRBJ2-3, the V gene TRBV6-5, with TRBD1 as a possible D gene (6 bases). V lost 5 bases to trimming and J lost 2 bases, with 11 bases between them. Germline values: CDR1 MNHEY, CDR2 SVGAGI. This CDR3 is built from 14 residues. The CDR3 loop reads CASSLTGFTDTQYF. The CDR3 DNA is TGTGCCAGCAGTCTGACAGGCTTCACAGATACGCAGTATTTT.

V and J are TRBV27 and TRBJ1-5; D call uncertain. The length of the CDR3 is 15 residues. In germline, CDR1 is MNHEY, CDR2 SMNVEV (reference sequence). The ends were cut back, 5 bases at V and 5 bases at J, with 16 bases in the middle. CDR3 coding DNA: TGTGCCAGCAGTCCCTTGGGCGGGAAGGATCAGCCCCAGCATTTT. This codes for CASSPLGGKDQPQHF.

J is TRBJ2-7 and V is TRBV12-3 or TRBV12-4; D uncertain. V lost 6 bases, J lost 0 bases, and 6 bases lay in between. The CDR3 sequence is 12 residues long. The CDR3 DNA reads TGTGCCAGCAGCCCGAGCTCCTACGAGCAGTACTTC. This gives the protein CASSPSSYEQYF.

The V call is TRBV7-2, the J call TRBJ2-1; perhaps TRBD2 as D (5 bases). Trimming took 1 base from V and 7 from J, leaving 14 bases between them. This CDR3 comprises 15 residues. The V gene's germline CDR1 is SGHTA and CDR2 FQGNSA. Written as DNA, the CDR3 is TGTGCCAGCAGCTTAGTCGGGAACCCACAGAATGAGCAGTTCTTC. Amino acids: CASSLVGNPQNEQFF.

This chain uses TRBV7-2 with TRBJ1-4; possible D gene TRBD1, 5 bases. Germline lookup yields CDR1 SGHTA and CDR2 FQGNSA. The CDR3 extends over 14 amino acids. The V and J ends lost 2 bases and 3 bases respectively, with 7 bases between them. CDR3 in amino acids: CASSLSGSNEKLFF. CDR3 nucleotide sequence: TGTGCCAGCAGCTTATCAGGGTCTAATGAAAAACTGTTTTTT.

The chain links TRBV11-3 to TRBJ2-1; D perhaps matches TRBD2 (5 bases). Germline V gene lookup returns CDR1 SGHNT and CDR2 YENEEA. This CDR3 has 13 amino acids. The CDR3 spells CASSEGRWGEQFF. CDR3 nucleotide sequence: TGTGCTAGCTCCGAGGGCCGCTGGGGTGAGCAGTTCTTC. Drawing the rest from reference TRBV11-3 and TRBJ2-1, the complete variable domain is EAGVVQSPRYKIIEKKQPVAFWCNPISGHNTLYWYLQNLGQGPELLIRYENEEAVDDSQLPKDRFSAERLKGVDSTLKIQPAELGDSAVYLCASSEGRWGEQFFGPGTRLTVL.

CDR3 sequence (DNA): TGCGCCAGCAGTTTCGACATTCTGAACACCGGGGAGCTGTTTTTT. This translates into CASSFDILNTGELFF. The rearrangement joins TRBV5-1 to TRBJ2-2; no clear D. CDR3 length: 15 amino acids. Per germline, CDR1 SGHRS and CDR2 YFSETQ. The V gene lost 5 bases and the J gene lost 1 base, with 12 bases spanning the gap.

The genes are TRBV27 and TRBJ1-6; a possible D gene is TRBD1 (6 bases). This CDR3 is built from 15 residues. Per germline, CDR1 MNHEY and CDR2 SMNVEV (reference sequence). Between the trimmed V and J ends, which lost 5 bases and 5 bases, there was a span of 13 bases. This CDR3 reads CASSHQGTDNSPLHF. The CDR3 DNA is TGTGCCAGCAGTCACCAGGGGACGGATAATTCACCCCTCCACTTT.